This TCR beta chain was recovered during a study of cytomegalovirus exposure and HLA in healthy donors. Study findings and constraints: In a later analysis, V- and J-gene trimming of beta chains associated with a DCLRE1C missense variant, replicated independently. In vitro checks showed that a few CMV-associated chains really do target CMV antigens. The listing of fewer than 200 TCR beta chains classed them as cytomegalovirus-associated.

On this clone: Antigen specificity is unknown.

It was healthy bone marrow donors who served as donors. Vbeta (60) and Jbeta (13) primers were used in the PCR. The table came from immunoSEQ multiplex PCR; TCRdb's copy has only in-frame clones and leaves some out. The table has approximately 150,000 clones, 70% to 90% seen once; the top ten hold approximately 2.5%. V lost 3 bases and J lost 5; bases outside the gene matches: 9. Germline lookup yields CDR1 LGHNA and CDR2 YSLEER. This CDR3 comprises 15 residues. This sequence joins TRBV4-3 and TRBJ1-2, with TRBD1 matching over 7 bases. This TCR derives from a young man in good health and CMV-seropositive. Sequenced material: PBMCs. Here the CDR3 reads CASSQVTGTAYGYTF. CDR3 nucleotides: TGCGCCAGCAGCCAGGTTACCGGGACAGCGTATGGCTACACCTTC.